One and the same sample provided the 3 T cell receptor beta chains below, sequenced in a study of cytotoxic CD8 clonotypes in ibrutinib-treated CLL. Using immunoSEQ multiplex PCR, the repertoire was profiled, and TCRdb retains in-frame clones only, with some absent. This table has roughly 200,000 clones, approximately 72% appearing once. Specimen: PBMCs, collected after 24 months of ibrutinib treatment. The source of these receptors is a human donor with chronic lymphocytic leukemia.

The rearrangement joins TRBV6-6 to TRBJ2-7; D is tentatively TRBD1 or TRBD2 (6 bases each). V lost 5 bases and J lost 2, with 13 bases in between. Germline-derived CDR1 and CDR2 are MNHNY and SVGAGI (reference sequence). The CDR3 is 14 amino acids. The CDR3 sequence: CASSQTRGAYEQYF. As DNA, the CDR3 is TGTGCCAGCAGTCAGACTAGGGGGGCCTACGAGCAGTACTTC.

The chain employs TRBV5-4 and TRBJ2-3; 16 positions agree with TRBD2. Germline V gene lookup returns CDR1 SGHNT and CDR2 YYREEE (reference sequence). V lost 3 bases and J lost 4; bases outside the gene matches: 5. The CDR3 covers 17 residues. In DNA, the CDR3 is TGTGCCAGCAGCTCGGGACTAGCGGGAGGGTACGCAGATACGCAGTATTTT. This encodes CASSSGLAGGYADTQYF. Supplemented by reference TRBV5-4 and TRBJ2-3, the full variable domain reads ETGVTQSPTHLIKTRGQQVTLRCSSQSGHNTVSWYQQALGQGPQFIFQYYREEENGRGNFPPRFSGLQFPNYSSELNVNALELDDSALYLCASSSGLAGGYADTQYFGPGTRLTVL.

The chain carries TRBV4-1 and TRBJ2-7, with 7 bases matching TRBD1. Germline CDR1 is MGHRA and CDR2 is YSYEKL. V dropped 0 bases and J dropped 3; count of bases not matched to a gene: 5. The CDR3 runs to 15 residues. The CDR3 here is CASSQEPGQNYEQYF. In nucleotides, the CDR3 is TGCGCCAGCAGCCAAGAACCGGGACAGAACTACGAGCAGTACTTC.